This T cell receptor beta chain was observed in a study of blood T cell repertoires in COVID-19. Measured with immunoSEQ multiplex PCR; TCRdb has only the in-frame clones, and not every one. Of around 380,000 clones in the sample, approximately 87% were seen once. The sample consisted of PBMCs or T cells enriched from blood (not recorded which). The receptor comes from a man under 40 who had recovered from COVID-19.

DNA for the CDR3: TGTGCCAGCAGCGTAGTGGGGTCAGGGGTTGGCGAGCAGTTCTTC. Translation: CASSVVGSGVGEQFF. The chain carries TRBV9 and TRBJ2-1, with D possibly matching TRBD1 (6 bases). The CDR3 is made up of 15 amino acids. V was pared by 0 bases and J by 10 bases, with 17 bases between. Germline V CDR1 and CDR2: SGDLS, YYNGEE.